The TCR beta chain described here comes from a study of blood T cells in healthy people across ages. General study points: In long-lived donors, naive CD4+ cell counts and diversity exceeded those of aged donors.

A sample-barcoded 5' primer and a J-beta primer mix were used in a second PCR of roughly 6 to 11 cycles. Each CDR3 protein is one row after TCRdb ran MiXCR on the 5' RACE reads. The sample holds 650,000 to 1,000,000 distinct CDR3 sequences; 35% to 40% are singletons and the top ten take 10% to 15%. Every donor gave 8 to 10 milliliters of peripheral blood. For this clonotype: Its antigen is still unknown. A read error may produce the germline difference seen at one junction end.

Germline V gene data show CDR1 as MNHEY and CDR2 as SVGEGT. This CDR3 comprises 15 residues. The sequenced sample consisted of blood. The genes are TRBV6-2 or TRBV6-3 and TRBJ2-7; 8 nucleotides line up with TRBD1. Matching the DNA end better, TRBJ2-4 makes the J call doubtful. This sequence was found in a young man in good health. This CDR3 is CVSSLRRTGQNIQYF. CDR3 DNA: TGTGTCAGCAGTCTTCGCCGGACAGGGCAAAACATTCAGTACTTC.